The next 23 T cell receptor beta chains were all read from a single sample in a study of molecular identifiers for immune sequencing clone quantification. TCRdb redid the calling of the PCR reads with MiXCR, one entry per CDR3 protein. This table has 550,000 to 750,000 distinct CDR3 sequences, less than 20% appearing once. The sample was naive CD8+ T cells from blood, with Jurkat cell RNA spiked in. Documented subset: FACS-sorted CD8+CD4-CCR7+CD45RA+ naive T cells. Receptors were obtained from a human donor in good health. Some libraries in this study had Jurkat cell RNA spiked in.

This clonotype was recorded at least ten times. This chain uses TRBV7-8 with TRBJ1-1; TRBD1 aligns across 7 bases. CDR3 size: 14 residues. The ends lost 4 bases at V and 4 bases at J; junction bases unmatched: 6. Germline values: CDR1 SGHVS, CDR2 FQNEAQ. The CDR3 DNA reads TGTGCCAGCAGCTCGGGGGACAGTGGCACTGAAGCTTTCTTT. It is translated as CASSSGDSGTEAFF.

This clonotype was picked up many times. The CDR3 reads CASRRTRDRSGYEQYF. In DNA form, the CDR3 reads TGTGCCAGCAGGAGGACACGGGACAGGTCGGGCTACGAGCAGTACTTC. The chain couples TRBV27 to TRBJ2-7, with 8 bases that match TRBD1. Germline CDR1 is MNHEY and CDR2 is SMNVEV (reference sequence). Trimming cost V 6 bases and J 3 bases; bases outside gene matches: 13. The CDR3 is made up of 16 amino acids.

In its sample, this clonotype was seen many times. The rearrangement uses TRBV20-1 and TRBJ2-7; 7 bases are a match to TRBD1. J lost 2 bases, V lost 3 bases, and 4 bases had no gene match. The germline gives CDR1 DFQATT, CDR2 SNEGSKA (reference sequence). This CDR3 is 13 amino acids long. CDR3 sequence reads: CSARRQGPYEQYF. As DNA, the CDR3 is TGCAGTGCTAGGAGACAGGGTCCCTACGAGCAGTACTTC.

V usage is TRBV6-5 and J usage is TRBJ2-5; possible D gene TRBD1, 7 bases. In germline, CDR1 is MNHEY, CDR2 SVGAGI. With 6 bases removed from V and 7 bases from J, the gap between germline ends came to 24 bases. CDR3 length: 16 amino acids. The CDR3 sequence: CASRGLGDSRRGTQYF. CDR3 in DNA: TGTGCCAGCAGGGGACTCGGGGACAGCCGCCGGGGGACCCAGTACTTC.

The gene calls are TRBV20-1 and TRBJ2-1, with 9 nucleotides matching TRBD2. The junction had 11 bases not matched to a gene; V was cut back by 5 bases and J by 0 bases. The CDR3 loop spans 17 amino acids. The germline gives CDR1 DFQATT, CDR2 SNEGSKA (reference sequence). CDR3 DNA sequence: TGCAGTGCTGTACCGGGACTAGCAGTTAGCTCCTACAATGAGCAGTTCTTC. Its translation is CSAVPGLAVSSYNEQFF.

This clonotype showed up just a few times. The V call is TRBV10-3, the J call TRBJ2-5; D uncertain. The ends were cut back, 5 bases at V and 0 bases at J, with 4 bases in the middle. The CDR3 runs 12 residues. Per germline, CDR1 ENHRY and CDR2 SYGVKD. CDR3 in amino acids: CAISQYQETQYF. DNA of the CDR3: TGTGCCATCAGTCAGTACCAAGAGACCCAGTACTTC.

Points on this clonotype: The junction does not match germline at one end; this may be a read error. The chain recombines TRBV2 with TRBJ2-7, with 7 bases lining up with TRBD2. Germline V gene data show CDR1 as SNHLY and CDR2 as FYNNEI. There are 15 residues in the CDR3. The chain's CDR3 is CASRSSGTTNDEKYF. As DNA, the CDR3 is TGTGCCAGCAGGTCCTCGGGGACTACCAACGACGAGAAGTACTTC.

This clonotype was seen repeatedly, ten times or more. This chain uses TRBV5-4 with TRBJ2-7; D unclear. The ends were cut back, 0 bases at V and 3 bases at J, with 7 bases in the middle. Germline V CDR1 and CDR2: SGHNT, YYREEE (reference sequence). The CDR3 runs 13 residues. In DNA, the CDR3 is TGTGCCAGCAGCTTGGATCTGGACTACGAGCAGTACTTC. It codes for CASSLDLDYEQYF.

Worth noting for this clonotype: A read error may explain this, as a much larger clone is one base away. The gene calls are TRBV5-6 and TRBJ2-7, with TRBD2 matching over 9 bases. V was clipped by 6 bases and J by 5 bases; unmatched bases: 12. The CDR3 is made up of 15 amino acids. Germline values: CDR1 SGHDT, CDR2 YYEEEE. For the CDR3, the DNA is TGTGCCAGCACCAGCGGGGGGAGGAACTGGGACGAGCAGTACTTC. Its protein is CASTSGGRNWDEQYF.

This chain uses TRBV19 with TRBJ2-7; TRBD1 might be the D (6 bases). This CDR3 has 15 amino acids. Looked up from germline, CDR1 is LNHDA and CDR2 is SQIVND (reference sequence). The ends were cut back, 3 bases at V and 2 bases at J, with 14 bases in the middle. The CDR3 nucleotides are TGTGCCAGTAGTATTGGGGGCAGAGAAGCCTACGAGCAGTACTTC. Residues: CASSIGGREAYEQYF. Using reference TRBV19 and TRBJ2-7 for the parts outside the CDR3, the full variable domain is DGGITQSPKYLFRKEGQNVTLSCEQNLNHDAMYWYRQDPGQGLRLIYYSQIVNDFQKGDIAEGYSVSREKKESFPLTVTSAQKNPTAFYLCASSIGGREAYEQYFGPGTRLTVT.

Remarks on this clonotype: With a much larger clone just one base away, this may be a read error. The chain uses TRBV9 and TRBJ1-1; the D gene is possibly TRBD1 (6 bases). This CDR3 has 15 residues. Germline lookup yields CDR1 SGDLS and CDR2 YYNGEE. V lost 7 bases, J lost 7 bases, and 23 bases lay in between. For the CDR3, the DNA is TGTGCCAGCGGCGAGACGGTACAGGGTCTGGGTGAAGCTTTCTTT. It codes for CASGETVQGLGEAFF. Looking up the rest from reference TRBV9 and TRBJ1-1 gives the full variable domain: DSGVTQTPKHLITATGQRVTLRCSPRSGDLSVYWYQQSLDQGLQFLIQYYNGEERAKGNILERFSAQQFPDLHSELNLSSLELGDSALYFCASGETVQGLGEAFFGQGTRLTVV.

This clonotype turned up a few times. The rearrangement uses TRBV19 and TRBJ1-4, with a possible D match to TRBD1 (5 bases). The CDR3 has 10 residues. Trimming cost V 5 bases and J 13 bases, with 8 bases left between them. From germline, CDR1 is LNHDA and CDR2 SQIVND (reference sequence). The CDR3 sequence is CASSGQGLFF. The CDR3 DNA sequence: TGTGCCAGTAGTGGCCAGGGACTGTTTTTT.

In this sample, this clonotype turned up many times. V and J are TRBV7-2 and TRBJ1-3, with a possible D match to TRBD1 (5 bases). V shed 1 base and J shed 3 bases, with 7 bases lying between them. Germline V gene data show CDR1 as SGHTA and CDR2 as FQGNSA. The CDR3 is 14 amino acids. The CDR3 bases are TGTGCCAGCAGCTTAGACAGGAATGGAAACACCATATATTTT. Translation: CASSLDRNGNTIYF.

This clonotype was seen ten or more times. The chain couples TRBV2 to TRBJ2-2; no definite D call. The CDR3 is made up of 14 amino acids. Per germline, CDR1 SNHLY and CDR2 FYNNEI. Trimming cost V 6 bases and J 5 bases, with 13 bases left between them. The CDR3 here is CASRPGSITGELFF. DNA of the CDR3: TGTGCCAGCAGACCCGGGTCGATTACCGGGGAGCTGTTTTTT.

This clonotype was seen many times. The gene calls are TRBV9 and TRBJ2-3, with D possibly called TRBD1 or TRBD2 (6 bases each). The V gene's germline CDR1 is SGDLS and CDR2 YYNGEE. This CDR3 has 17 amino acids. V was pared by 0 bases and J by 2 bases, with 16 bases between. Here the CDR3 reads CASSVEGTGANTDTQYF. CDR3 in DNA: TGTGCCAGCAGCGTAGAGGGCACGGGGGCTAACACAGATACGCAGTATTTT.

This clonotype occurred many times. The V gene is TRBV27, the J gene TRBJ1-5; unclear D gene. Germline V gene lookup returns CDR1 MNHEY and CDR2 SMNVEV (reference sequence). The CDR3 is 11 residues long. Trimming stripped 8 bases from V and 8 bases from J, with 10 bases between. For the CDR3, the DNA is TGTGCCAGCGGGGAGTTTGAGCCCCAGCATTTT. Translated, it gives CASGEFEPQHF.

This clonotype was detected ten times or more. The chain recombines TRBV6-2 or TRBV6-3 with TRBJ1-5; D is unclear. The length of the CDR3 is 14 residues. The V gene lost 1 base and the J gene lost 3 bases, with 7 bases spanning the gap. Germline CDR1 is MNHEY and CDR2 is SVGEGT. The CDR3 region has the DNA TGTGCCAGCAGTTACTTCGGACCCAATCAGCCCCAGCATTTT. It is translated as CASSYFGPNQPQHF.

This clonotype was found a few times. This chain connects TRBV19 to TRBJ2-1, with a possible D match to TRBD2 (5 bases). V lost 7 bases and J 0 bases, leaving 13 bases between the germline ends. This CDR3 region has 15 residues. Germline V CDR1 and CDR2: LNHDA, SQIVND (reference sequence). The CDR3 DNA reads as TGTGCCAGTACCACCGGGATGACCTCCTACAATGAGCAGTTCTTC. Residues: CASTTGMTSYNEQFF.

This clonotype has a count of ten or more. This CDR3 is CASPSASGSHTDTQYF. DNA for the CDR3: TGTGCCAGCCCCTCTGCTAGCGGGAGCCACACAGATACGCAGTATTTT. The chain carries TRBV7-9 and TRBJ2-3; 10 bases are shared with TRBD2. With V trimmed by 8 bases and J by 2 bases, 10 bases remained unmatched. From germline, CDR1 is SEHNR and CDR2 FQNEAQ (reference sequence). There are 16 residues in the CDR3.

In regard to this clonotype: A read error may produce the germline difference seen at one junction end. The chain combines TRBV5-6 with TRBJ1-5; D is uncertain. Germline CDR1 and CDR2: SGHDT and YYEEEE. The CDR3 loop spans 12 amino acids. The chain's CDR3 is CVSSLQNQPQHF. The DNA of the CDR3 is TGTGTCAGCAGCTTGCAAAATCAGCCCCAGCATTTT.

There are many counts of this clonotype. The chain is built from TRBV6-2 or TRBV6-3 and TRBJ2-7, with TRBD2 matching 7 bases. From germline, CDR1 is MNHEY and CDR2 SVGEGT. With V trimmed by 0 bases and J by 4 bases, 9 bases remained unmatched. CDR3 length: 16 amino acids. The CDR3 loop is CASSYSGGDYRYEQYF. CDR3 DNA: TGTGCCAGCAGTTACTCAGGAGGGGACTATCGGTACGAGCAGTACTTC.

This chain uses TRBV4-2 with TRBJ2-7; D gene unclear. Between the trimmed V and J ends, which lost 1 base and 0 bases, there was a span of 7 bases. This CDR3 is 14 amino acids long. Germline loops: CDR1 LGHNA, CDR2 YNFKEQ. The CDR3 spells CASSQVVSSYEQYF. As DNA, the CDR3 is TGTGCCAGCAGCCAAGTCGTTAGCTCCTACGAGCAGTACTTC.

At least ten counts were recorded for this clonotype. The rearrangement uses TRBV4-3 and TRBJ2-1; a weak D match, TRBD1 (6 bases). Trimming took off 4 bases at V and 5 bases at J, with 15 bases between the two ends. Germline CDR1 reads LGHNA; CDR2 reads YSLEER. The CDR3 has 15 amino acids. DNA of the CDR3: TGCGCCAGCAGCCCATGGCCGACAGGAGACAATGAGCAGTTCTTC. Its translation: CASSPWPTGDNEQFF.